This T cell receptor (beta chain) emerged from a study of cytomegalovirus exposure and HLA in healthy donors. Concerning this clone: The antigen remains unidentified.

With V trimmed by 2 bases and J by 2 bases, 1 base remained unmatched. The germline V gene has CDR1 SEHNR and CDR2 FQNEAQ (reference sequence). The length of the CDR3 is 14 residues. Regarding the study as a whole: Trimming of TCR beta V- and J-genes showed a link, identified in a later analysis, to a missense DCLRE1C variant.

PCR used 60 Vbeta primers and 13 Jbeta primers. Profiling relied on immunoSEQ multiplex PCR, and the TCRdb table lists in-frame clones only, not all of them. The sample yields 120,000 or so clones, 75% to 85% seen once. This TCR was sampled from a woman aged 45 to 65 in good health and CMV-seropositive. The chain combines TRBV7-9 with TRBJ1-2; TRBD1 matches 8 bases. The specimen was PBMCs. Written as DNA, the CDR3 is TGTGCCAGCAGCTTAAACAGGGGGAACTATGGCTACACCTTC. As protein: CASSLNRGNYGYTF.